This T cell receptor beta chain was recovered during a study of OX40 agonist ivuxolimab in advanced cancers. Trimming cost V 4 bases and J 3 bases, with 10 bases left between them. The CDR3 loop spans 13 amino acids. Germline CDR1 is MNHEY and CDR2 is SVGAGI. The method was immunoSEQ multiplex PCR; TCRdb's version includes in-frame clones alone and lacks a portion of them. Altogether almost 85,000 clones are present, around 84% being singletons, with the ten largest covering roughly 6%. In its sample, this clone was seen once. The sequence came from an adult with an advanced solid tumor such as melanoma, head and neck, liver or kidney cancer. The chain recombines TRBV6-5 with TRBJ2-7; D unclear. The sample was CD4+ or CD8+ T cells sorted from blood, taken in a trial of the OX40 agonist ivuxolimab. CDR3 nucleotide sequence: TGTGCCAGCAGTTCCGTCCCGTTCTACGAGCAGTACTTC. This gives the protein CASSSVPFYEQYF.